This TCR beta chain was recorded in a study of identifying expanded T cells in peripheral blood. Points on this clone: Antigen specificity is unknown.

Study findings and constraints: Two-week clone count variance significantly increased as total template count grew. About 1.2 clones differed between technical replicates, versus around 16 and 19 over time.

The CDR3 extends over 15 amino acids. Germline loops: CDR1 SEHNR, CDR2 FQNEAQ (reference sequence). V gave up 4 bases and J gave up 3 bases; unmatched junction bases: 4. TCRdb's table, derived via immunoSEQ multiplex PCR, lists solely in-frame clones and lacks some. The sample records about 83,000 clones, roughly 90% being singletons. The chain recombines TRBV7-9 with TRBJ2-1, with 9 bases identical to TRBD1. The clonotype comes from a person between 18 and 70 years old in good health. Sequenced: blood. The CDR3: CASSSGGQGYNEQFF. CDR3 nucleotides: TGTGCCAGCAGCTCTGGGGGACAGGGCTACAATGAGCAGTTCTTC.